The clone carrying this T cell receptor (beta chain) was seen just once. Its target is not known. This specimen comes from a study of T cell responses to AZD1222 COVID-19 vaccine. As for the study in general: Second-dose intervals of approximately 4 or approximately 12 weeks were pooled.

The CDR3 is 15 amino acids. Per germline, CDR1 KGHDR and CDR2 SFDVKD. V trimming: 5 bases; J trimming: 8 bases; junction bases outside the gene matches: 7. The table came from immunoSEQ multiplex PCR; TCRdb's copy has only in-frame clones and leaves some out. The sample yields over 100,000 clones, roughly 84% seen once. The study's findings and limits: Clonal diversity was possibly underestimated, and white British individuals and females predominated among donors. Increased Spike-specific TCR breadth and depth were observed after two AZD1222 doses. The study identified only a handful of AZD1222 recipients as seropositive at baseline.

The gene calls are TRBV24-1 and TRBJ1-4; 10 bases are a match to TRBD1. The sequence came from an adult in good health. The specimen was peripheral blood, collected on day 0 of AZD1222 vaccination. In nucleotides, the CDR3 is TGTGCCACCAGTGCCGGGGACAGGGGAGTCGAAAAACTGTTTTTT. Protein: CATSAGDRGVEKLFF.